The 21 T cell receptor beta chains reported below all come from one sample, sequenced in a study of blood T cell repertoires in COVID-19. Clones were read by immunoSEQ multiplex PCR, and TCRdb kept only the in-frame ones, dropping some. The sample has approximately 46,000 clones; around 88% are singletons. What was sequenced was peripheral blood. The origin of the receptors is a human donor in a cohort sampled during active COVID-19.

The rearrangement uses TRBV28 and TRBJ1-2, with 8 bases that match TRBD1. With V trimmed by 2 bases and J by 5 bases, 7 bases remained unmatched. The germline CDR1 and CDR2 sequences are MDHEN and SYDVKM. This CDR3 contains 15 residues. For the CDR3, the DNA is TGTGCCAGCAGTTTACCCGGGACAGGAGTATATGGCTACACCTTC. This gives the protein CASSLPGTGVYGYTF.

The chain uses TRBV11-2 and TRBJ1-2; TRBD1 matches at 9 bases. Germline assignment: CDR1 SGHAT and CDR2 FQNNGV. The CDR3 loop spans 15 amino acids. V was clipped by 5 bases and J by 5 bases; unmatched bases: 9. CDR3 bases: TGTGCCAGCAGCCCATCGACAGGGACAGGGTATGGCTACACCTTC. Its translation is CASSPSTGTGYGYTF.

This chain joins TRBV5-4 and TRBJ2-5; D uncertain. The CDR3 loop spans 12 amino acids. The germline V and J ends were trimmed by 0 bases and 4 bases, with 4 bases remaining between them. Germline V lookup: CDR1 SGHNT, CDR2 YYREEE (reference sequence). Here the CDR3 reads CASSLAGETQYF. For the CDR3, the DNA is TGTGCCAGCAGCTTGGCCGGAGAGACCCAGTACTTC.

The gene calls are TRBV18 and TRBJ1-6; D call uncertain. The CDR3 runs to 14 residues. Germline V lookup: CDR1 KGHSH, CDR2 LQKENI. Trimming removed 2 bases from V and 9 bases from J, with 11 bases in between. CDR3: CASSPSAPSSPLHF. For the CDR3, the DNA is TGTGCCAGCTCACCATCCGCTCCTAGTTCACCCCTCCACTTT.

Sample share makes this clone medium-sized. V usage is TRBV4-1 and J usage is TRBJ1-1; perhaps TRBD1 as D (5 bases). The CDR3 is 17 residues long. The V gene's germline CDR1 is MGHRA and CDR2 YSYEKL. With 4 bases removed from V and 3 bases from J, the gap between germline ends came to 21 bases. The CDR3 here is CASSPVTPRDMDTEAFF. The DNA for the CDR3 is TGCGCCAGCAGCCCCGTAACCCCCAGGGATATGGACACTGAAGCTTTCTTT.

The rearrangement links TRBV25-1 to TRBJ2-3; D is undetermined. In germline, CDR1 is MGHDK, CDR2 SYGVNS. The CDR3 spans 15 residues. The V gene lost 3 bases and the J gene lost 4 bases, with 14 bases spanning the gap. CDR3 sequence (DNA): TGTGCCAGCAGTGACCCGAGCGTTCGGGCAGATACGCAGTATTTT. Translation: CASSDPSVRADTQYF. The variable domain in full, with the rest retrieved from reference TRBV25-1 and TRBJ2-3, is EADIYQTPRYLVIGTGKKITLECSQTMGHDKMYWYQQDPGMELHLIHYSYGVNSTEKGDLSSESTVSRIRTEHFPLTLESARPSHTSQYLCASSDPSVRADTQYFGPGTRLTVL.

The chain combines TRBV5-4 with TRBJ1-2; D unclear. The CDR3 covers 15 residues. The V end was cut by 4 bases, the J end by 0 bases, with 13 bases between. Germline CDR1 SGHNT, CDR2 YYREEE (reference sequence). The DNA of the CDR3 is TGTGCCAGCAGCGCAGGCCTCTTTGCTAACTATGGCTACACCTTC. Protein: CASSAGLFANYGYTF.

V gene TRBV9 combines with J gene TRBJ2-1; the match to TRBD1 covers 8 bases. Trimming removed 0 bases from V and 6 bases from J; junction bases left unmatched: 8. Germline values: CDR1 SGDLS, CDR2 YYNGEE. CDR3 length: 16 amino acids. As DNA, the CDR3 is TGTGCCAGCAGCGTAGGTGGCAGGGGGCGATTCAATGAGCAGTTCTTC. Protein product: CASSVGGRGRFNEQFF. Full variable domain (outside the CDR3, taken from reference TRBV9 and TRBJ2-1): DSGVTQTPKHLITATGQRVTLRCSPRSGDLSVYWYQQSLDQGLQFLIQYYNGEERAKGNILERFSAQQFPDLHSELNLSSLELGDSALYFCASSVGGRGRFNEQFFGPGTRLTVL.

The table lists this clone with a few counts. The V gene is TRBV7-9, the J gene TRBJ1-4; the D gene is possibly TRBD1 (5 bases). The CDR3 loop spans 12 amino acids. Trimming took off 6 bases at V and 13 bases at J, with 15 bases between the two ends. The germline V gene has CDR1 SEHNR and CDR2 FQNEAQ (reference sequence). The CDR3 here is CASSSPGVGLFF. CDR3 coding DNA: TGTGCCAGCAGTTCCCCGGGGGTGGGACTGTTTTTT. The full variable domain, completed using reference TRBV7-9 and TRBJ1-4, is DTGVSQNPRHKITKRGQNVTFRCDPISEHNRLYWYRQTLGQGPEFLTYFQNEAQLEKSRLLSDRFSAERPKGSFSTLEIQRTEQGDSAMYLCASSSPGVGLFFGSGTQLSVL.

The CDR3 spells CGSSGGSRGYANVLTF. Written as DNA, the CDR3 is TGCGGAAGCTCAGGGGGGAGTAGGGGATACGCCAACGTCCTGACTTTC. The V and J genes are TRBV5-1 and TRBJ2-6, with D perhaps TRBD1 (7 bases). This CDR3 has 16 residues. From germline, CDR1 is SGHRS and CDR2 YFSETQ.

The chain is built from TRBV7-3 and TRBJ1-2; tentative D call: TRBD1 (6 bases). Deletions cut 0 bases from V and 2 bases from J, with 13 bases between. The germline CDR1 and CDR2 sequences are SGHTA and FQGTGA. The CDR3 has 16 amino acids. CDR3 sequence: CASSLTGGLQNYGYTF. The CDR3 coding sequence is TGTGCCAGCAGCTTAACTGGGGGCCTACAGAACTATGGCTACACCTTC.

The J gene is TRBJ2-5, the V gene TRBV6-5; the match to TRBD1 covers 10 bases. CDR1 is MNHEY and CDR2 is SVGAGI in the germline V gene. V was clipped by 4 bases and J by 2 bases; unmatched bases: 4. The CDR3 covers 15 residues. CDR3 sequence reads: CASSWDRGTQETQYF. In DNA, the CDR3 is TGTGCCAGCAGTTGGGACAGGGGTACGCAAGAGACCCAGTACTTC.

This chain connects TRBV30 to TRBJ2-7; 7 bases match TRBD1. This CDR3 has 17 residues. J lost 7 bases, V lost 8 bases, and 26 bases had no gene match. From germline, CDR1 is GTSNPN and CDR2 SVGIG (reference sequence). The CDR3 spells CAGSSPKGGGIRGEQYF. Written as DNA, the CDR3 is TGTGCCGGAAGTAGCCCCAAAGGGGGCGGAATCCGGGGTGAGCAGTACTTC.

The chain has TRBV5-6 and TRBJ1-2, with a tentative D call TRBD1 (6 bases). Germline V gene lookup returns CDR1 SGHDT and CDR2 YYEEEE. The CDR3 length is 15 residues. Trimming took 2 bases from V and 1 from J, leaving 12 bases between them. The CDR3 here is CASSFFTQGNYGYTF. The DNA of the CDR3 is TGTGCCAGCAGCTTTTTCACACAGGGTAACTATGGCTACACCTTC.

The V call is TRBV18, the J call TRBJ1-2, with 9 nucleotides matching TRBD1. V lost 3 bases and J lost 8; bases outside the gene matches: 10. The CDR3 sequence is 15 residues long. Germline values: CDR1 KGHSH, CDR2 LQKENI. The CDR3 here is CASSPNLGQGYGYTF. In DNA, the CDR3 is TGTGCCAGCTCACCGAATTTAGGACAGGGGTACGGCTACACCTTC.

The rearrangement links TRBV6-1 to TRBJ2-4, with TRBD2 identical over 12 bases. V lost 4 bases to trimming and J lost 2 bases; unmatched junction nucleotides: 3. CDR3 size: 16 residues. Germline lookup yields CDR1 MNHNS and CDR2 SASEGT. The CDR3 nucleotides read TGTGCCAGCAGTGTACTAGCGGGAGGCTCCAAAAACATTCAGTACTTC. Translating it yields CASSVLAGGSKNIQYF.

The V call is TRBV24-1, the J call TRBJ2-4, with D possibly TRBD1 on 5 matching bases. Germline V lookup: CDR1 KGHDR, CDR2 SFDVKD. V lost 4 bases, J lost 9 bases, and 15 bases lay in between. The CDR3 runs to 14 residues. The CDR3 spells CATSDPGKIGIQYF. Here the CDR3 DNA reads TGTGCCACCAGTGACCCAGGGAAAATAGGCATTCAGTACTTC.

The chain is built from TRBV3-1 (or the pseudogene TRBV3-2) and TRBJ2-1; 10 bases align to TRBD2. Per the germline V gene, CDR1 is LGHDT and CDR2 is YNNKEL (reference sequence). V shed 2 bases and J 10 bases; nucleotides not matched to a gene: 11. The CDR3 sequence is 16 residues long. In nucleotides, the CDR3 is TGTGCCAGCAGCCAAAAGTCCGGGACTAGCGTAAAGGAGCAGTTCTTC. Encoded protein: CASSQKSGTSVKEQFF.

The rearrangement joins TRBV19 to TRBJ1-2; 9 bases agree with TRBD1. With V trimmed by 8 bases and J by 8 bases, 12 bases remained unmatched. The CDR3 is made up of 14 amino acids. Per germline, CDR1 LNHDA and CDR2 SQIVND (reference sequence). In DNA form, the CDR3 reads TGTGCCAGTGGCGGGCATTCTGGGACAGGGGGCTACACCTTC. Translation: CASGGHSGTGGYTF.

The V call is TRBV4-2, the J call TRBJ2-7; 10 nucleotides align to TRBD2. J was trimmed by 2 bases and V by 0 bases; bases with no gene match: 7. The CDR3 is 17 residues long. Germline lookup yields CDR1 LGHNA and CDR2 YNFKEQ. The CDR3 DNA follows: TGTGCCAGCAGCCAAGAACCTCGCAGCGGGGGGGCCTACGAGCAGTACTTC. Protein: CASSQEPRSGGAYEQYF.

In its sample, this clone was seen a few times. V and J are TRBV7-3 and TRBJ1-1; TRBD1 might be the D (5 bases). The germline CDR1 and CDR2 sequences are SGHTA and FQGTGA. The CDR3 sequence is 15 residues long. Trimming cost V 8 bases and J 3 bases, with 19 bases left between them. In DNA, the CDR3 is TGTGCCAGCTCCTCCTCAGGAGGGGCGTACACTGAAGCTTTCTTT. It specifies CASSSSGGAYTEAFF.